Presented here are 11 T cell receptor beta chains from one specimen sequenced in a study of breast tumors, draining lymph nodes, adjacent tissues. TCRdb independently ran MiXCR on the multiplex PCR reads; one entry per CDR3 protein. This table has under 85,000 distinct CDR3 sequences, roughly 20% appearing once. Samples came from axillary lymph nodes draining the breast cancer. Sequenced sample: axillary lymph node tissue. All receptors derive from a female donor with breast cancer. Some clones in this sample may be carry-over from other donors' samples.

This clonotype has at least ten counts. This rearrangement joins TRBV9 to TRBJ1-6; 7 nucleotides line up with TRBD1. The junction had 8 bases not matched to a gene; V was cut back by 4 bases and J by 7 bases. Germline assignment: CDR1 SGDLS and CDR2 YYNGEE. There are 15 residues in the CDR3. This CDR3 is CASSPLTGMNSPLHF. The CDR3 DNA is TGTGCCAGCAGCCCCCTGACAGGGATGAATTCACCCCTCCACTTT.

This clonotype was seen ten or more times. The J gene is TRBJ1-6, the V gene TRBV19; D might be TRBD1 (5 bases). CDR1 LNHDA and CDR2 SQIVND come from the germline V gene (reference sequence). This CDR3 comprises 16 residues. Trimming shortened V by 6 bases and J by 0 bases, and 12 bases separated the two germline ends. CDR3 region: CASRRTKSSYNSPLHF. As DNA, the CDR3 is TGTGCCAGTAGGAGGACAAAGAGCTCCTATAATTCACCCCTCCACTTT.

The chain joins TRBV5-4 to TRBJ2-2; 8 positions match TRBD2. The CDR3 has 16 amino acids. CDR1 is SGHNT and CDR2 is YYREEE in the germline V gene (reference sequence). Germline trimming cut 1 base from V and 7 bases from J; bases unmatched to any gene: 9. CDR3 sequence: CASSLSGSGIGGELFF. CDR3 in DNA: TGTGCCAGCAGCTTGAGTGGTAGCGGGATTGGCGGGGAGCTGTTTTTT.

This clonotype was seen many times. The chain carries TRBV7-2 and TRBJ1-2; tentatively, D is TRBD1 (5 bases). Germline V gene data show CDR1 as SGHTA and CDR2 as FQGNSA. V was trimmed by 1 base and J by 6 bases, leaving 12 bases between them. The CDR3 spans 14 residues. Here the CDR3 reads CASSLVGGIHGYTF. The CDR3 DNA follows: TGTGCCAGCAGCTTAGTTGGGGGAATCCATGGCTACACCTTC.

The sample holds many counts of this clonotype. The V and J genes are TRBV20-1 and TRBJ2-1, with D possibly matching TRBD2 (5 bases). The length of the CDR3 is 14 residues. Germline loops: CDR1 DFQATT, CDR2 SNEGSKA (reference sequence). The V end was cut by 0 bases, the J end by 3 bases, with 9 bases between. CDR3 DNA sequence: TGCAGTGCTAGAGATGAGGAGGACTACAATGAGCAGTTCTTC. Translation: CSARDEEDYNEQFF.

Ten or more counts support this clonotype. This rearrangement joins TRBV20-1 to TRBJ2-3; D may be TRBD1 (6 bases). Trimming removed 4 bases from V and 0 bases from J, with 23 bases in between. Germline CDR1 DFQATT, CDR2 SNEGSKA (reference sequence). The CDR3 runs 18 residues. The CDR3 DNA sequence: TGCAGTGCTATTGAACCCCCGGGACACGCTACTAGCACAGATACGCAGTATTTT. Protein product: CSAIEPPGHATSTDTQYF.

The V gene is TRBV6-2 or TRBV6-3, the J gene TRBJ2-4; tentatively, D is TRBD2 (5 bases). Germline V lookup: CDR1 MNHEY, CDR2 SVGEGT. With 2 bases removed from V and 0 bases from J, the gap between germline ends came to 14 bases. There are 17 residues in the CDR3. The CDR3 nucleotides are TGTGCCAGCAGTTACACATGGACTTCTCTAGCCAAAAACATTCAGTACTTC. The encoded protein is CASSYTWTSLAKNIQYF.

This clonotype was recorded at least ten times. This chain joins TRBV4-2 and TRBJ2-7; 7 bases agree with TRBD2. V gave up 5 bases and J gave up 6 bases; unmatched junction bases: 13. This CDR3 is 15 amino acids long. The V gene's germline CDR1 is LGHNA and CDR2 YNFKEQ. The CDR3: CASSFSGSSGGEQYF. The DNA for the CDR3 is TGTGCCAGCAGCTTTTCCGGGAGCTCGGGAGGCGAGCAGTACTTC.

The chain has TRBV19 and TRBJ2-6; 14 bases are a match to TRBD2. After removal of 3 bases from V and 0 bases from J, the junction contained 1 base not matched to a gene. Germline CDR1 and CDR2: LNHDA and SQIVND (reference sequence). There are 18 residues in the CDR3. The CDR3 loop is CASSMTSGRVSGANVLTF. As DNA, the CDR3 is TGTGCCAGTAGTATGACTAGCGGGAGGGTCTCTGGGGCCAACGTCCTGACTTTC.

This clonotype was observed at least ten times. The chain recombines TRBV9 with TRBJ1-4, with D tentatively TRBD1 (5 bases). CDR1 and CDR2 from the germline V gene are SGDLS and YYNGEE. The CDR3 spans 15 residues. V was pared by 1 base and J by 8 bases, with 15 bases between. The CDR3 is CASSVSGASGEKLFF. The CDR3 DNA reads TGTGCCAGCAGCGTAAGCGGGGCCAGTGGGGAAAAACTGTTTTTT.

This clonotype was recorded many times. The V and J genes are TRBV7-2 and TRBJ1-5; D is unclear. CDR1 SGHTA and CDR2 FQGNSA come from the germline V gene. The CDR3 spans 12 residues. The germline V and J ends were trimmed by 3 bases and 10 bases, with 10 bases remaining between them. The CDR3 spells CASSFVGGPQHF. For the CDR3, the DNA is TGTGCCAGCAGCTTTGTGGGCGGACCCCAGCATTTT.